This paragraph covers one T cell receptor beta chain sequence. The antigen is undetermined. The data are from a study of somatic mutations in cytotoxic T cells in rheumatoid arthritis. Across the whole study: After diagnosis, patient blood (under 34 ml EDTA) was drawn right away, before any treatment was given. Flow cytometry sorted some V beta antibody-stained T-cell populations to nearly 100% purity, V beta1+ cells among them being sequenced for TCRB.

Study-wide points: Each of about an eighth of the roughly 60 patients had a largest CD8+ clone that made up more than 20% of CD8+ cells.

The CDR3 spans 14 residues. TCRdb's table, derived via immunoSEQ multiplex PCR, lists solely in-frame clones and lacks some. The data contain about 20,000 clones, 85% of them singletons. The J gene is TRBJ2-5, the V gene TRBV6-7, with TRBD2 matching over 8 bases. Judging by the DNA end, TRBJ2-7 fits better; the J call may be wrong. TRBV6-7 is identified as an open reading frame with a role that is uncertain. Material for sequencing was CD8+ T cells sorted from blood. This clonotype originated in a middle-aged woman with rheumatoid arthritis. The CDR3 coding sequence is TGTGCCAGCAGTTACTCACTAGCGGCCTACGAGCAGTACTTC. Protein sequence: CASSYSLAAYEQYF.